The 18 T cell receptor beta chains in this list originate from one sample, sequenced in a study of Graves' ophthalmopathy and Graves' hyperthyroidism. Amplification of TCR beta CDR3 regions used RNA transcripts. An initial RT-PCR round employing HTBI primers preceded a second-round multiplex PCR. TCRdb passed the multiplex PCR reads through MiXCR, listing each CDR3 protein once. This table holds 740,000 or so distinct CDR3 sequences, roughly two fifths found once. The sequencing sample was made of peripheral blood. The source is an adult man with Graves' ophthalmopathy.

V gene TRBV5-4 combines with J gene TRBJ2-5, with D uncertain. Trimming removed 0 bases at V and 5 bases at J, with 11 bases between. The germline CDR1 and CDR2 sequences are SGHNT and YYREEE (reference sequence). The CDR3 is 14 amino acids. The CDR3 loop is CASSLAVQMETQYF. The CDR3 nucleotides read TGTGCCAGCAGCTTGGCCGTCCAGATGGAGACCCAGTACTTC.

The chain recombines TRBV7-9 with TRBJ2-3; no clear D. Looked up from germline, CDR1 is SEHNR and CDR2 is FQNEAQ (reference sequence). The CDR3 totals 14 residues. Trimming shortened V by 2 bases and J by 1 base, and 7 bases separated the two germline ends. This chain's CDR3 is CASSLFGGTDTQYF. CDR3 nucleotides: TGTGCCAGCAGCTTATTTGGGGGCACAGATACGCAGTATTTT.

This clonotype appeared many times. For the CDR3, the DNA is TGTGCCAGCAGCCAAGGACAGGACACCCAGTACTTC. Translated, it gives CASSQGQDTQYF. The chain is built from TRBV16 and TRBJ2-5, with 7 positions matching TRBD1. This CDR3 region has 12 residues. Germline V gene data show CDR1 as KGHSY and CDR2 as FQNENV. Trimming removed 2 bases from V and 8 bases from J; junction bases left unmatched: 2.

This clonotype has only a few counts. The junction and the germline gene differ at one end; a read error may be behind it. The rearrangement uses TRBV7-9 and TRBJ1-1; possible D gene TRBD1, 5 bases. Germline CDR1 SEHNR, CDR2 FQNEAQ (reference sequence). CDR3 length: 15 amino acids. The CDR3 reads CASSSSIQGNTEAFF. The CDR3 nucleotides read TGCGCCAGCAGTTCATCTATTCAGGGGAACACTGAAGCTTTCTTT.

This clonotype has a count of ten or more. The V gene is TRBV7-2, the J gene TRBJ2-3, with no clear D. Germline values: CDR1 SGHTA, CDR2 FQGNSA. The CDR3 length is 12 residues. V was pared by 4 bases and J by 6 bases, with 8 bases between. The CDR3 region has the DNA TGTGCCAGCAGCTCCCCCATGGATACGCAGTATTTT. Translated: CASSSPMDTQYF.

On this clonotype: With a much larger clone just one base away, this may be a read error. V usage is TRBV7-9 and J usage is TRBJ1-2, with a tentative D call TRBD1 (6 bases). Germline V gives CDR1 SEHNR, CDR2 FQNEAQ (reference sequence). The CDR3 extends over 14 amino acids. The CDR3 sequence is CASSSTDRIYSYTF. For the CDR3, the DNA is TGTGCCAGCAGCTCCACCGACAGGATCTATAGCTACACCTTC.

Regarding this clonotype: A much larger clone differs from this one at a single base, so this may be a read error. This chain uses TRBV2 with TRBJ2-5; no firm D call. The CDR3 has 13 residues. In germline, CDR1 is SNHLY, CDR2 FYNNEI. V lost 6 bases and J lost 2, with 10 bases in between. The DNA of the CDR3 is TGTGCCAGCAGCTCCGAACGACAAGAGACCCAGTACTTC. Translation: CASSSERQETQYF.

The CDR3 spells CASSLTLRSTGANVLTF. The CDR3 DNA follows: TGTGCCAGCAGTTTAACCTTAAGGAGCACTGGGGCCAACGTCCTGACTTTC. The chain is built from TRBV2 and TRBJ2-6; no clear D. Trimming cost V 5 bases and J 2 bases, with 16 bases left between them. Looked up from germline, CDR1 is SNHLY and CDR2 is FYNNEI. This CDR3 has 17 residues. The complete variable domain, with remaining parts taken from reference TRBV2 and TRBJ2-6, reads EPEVTQTPSHQVTQMGQEVILRCVPISNHLYFYWYRQILGQKVEFLVSFYNNEISEKSEIFDDQFSVERPDGSNFTLKIRSTKLEDSAMYFCASSLTLRSTGANVLTFGAGSRLTVL.

This clonotype was seen ten or more times. The gene calls are TRBV7-9 and TRBJ1-6, with 7 bases fitting TRBD1. The CDR3 is 15 amino acids. The V gene's germline CDR1 is SEHNR and CDR2 FQNEAQ (reference sequence). J lost 6 bases, V lost 5 bases, and 7 bases had no gene match. CDR3: CASSRQGEPNSPLHF. The CDR3 DNA reads as TGTGCCAGCAGCCGACAGGGAGAACCTAATTCACCCCTCCACTTT.

V and J are TRBV7-9 and TRBJ2-7, with TRBD1 matching 9 bases. The CDR3 totals 15 residues. V lost 5 bases, J lost 5 bases, and 10 bases stayed unmatched. Germline assignment: CDR1 SEHNR and CDR2 FQNEAQ (reference sequence). CDR3 region: CASSQAGTGPNEQYF. In nucleotides, the CDR3 is TGTGCCAGCAGCCAAGCCGGGACAGGGCCCAACGAGCAGTACTTC.

Many counts were recorded for this clonotype. The chain has TRBV15 and TRBJ2-3; D call uncertain. The V gene lost 8 bases and the J gene lost 0 bases, with 12 bases spanning the gap. The CDR3 is 14 amino acids. Germline CDR1 LNHNV, CDR2 YYDKDF (reference sequence). In DNA form, the CDR3 reads TGTGCCACCCAAATTGCGGCTAGCACAGATACGCAGTATTTT. Translating gives CATQIAASTDTQYF.

This clonotype was found a few times. This chain connects TRBV25-1 to TRBJ1-4; D gene ambiguous. There are 14 residues in the CDR3. Germline V CDR1 and CDR2: MGHDK, SYGVNS. The V end was cut by 3 bases, the J end by 6 bases, with 11 bases between. CDR3 region: CASSDSAGDEKLFF. As DNA, the CDR3 is TGTGCCAGCAGTGATAGTGCCGGGGATGAAAAACTGTTTTTT.

This clonotype was seen repeatedly, ten times or more. The chain combines TRBV7-9 with TRBJ1-4, with TRBD1 identical over 7 bases. The CDR3 loop spans 14 amino acids. With 5 bases clipped from V and 2 bases from J, the junction kept 2 bases outside the gene matches. From germline, CDR1 is SEHNR and CDR2 FQNEAQ (reference sequence). This CDR3 is CASSVTGTNEKLFF. The CDR3 DNA follows: TGTGCCAGCAGCGTGACAGGGACTAATGAAAAACTGTTTTTT.

This clonotype was counted a few times. The V call is TRBV15, the J call TRBJ2-2; D ambiguous. The V and J ends lost 3 bases and 4 bases respectively, with 12 bases between them. Germline V gene data show CDR1 as LNHNV and CDR2 as YYDKDF (reference sequence). The CDR3 spans 15 residues. In DNA, the CDR3 is TGTGCCACCAGCAGGATATCCGCGGTCACCGGGGAGCTGTTTTTT. It specifies CATSRISAVTGELFF.

This clonotype was recorded many times. In nucleotides, the CDR3 is TGTGCCAGCAGCTTAGGAACCGATACCTACGAGCAGTACTTC. Amino acids: CASSLGTDTYEQYF. The rearrangement links TRBV7-6 to TRBJ2-7; no definite D call. Germline loops: CDR1 SGHVS, CDR2 FNYEAQ. The CDR3 totals 14 residues. Trimming shortened V by 1 base and J by 2 bases, and 9 bases separated the two germline ends.

V is TRBV10-3 and J is TRBJ2-3, with D hard to call. The V and J ends lost 4 bases and 0 bases respectively, with 5 bases between them. The CDR3 is made up of 13 amino acids. CDR1 and CDR2 (germline): ENHRY, SYGVKD. The CDR3 DNA reads TGTGCCATCAGTGCCACAAGCACAGATACGCAGTATTTT. Encoded protein: CAISATSTDTQYF.

With regard to this clonotype: The missing conserved phenylalanine or tryptophan at the end of this CDR3 makes a read error likely. This chain joins TRBV7-9 and TRBJ2-7; D is unclear. V gave up 1 base and J gave up 7 bases, with 8 bases separating them. Germline V gene data show CDR1 as SEHNR and CDR2 as FQNEAQ (reference sequence). The CDR3 loop spans 12 amino acids. This CDR3 is CASSLGAVEQYL. The CDR3 region has the DNA TGTGCCAGCAGCTTAGGGGCTGTAGAGCAGTACCTC.

This clonotype was counted ten times or more. This sequence joins TRBV29-1 and TRBJ1-2; no clear D gene. V lost 3 bases to trimming and J lost 3 bases, with 8 bases between them. This CDR3 has 12 residues. The germline V gene encodes CDR1 SQVTM and CDR2 ANQGSEA. In DNA, the CDR3 is TGCAGCGTTGAGGGCAGGTACTATGGCTACACCTTC. Translation: CSVEGRYYGYTF. Using reference TRBV29-1 and TRBJ1-2 for the parts outside the CDR3, the full variable domain is SAVISQKPSRDICQRGTSLTIQCQVDSQVTMMFWYRQQPGQSLTLIATANQGSEATYESGFVIDKFPISRPNLTFSTLTVSNMSPEDSSIYLCSVEGRYYGYTFGSGTRLTVV.